The clone carrying this TCR beta chain was recorded only once. No antigen is known for it. CDR1 and CDR2 from the germline V gene are MDHEN and SYDVKM. V was cut by 4 bases and J by 7 bases, with 11 bases left in between. This CDR3 is 13 amino acids long. Data came from immunoSEQ multiplex PCR; TCRdb stores just in-frame clones and leaves some out. The sample lists tens of thousands of clones; roughly nine tenths were seen once. The sample comes from a study of T cells in narcolepsy. Study background: Donors had narcolepsy type 1 or type 2, or were healthy controls. Study-level findings and limits: Comparing one patient's CSF and blood CD4+ clonotypes highlighted HCRT- and TRIB2-specific autoreactive clonotypes. Blood of same and different patients, but not healthy controls, reportedly held recurring autoreactive clonotypes.

The source material was CD45RA- memory CD4+ T cells from PBMCs. The V and J genes are TRBV28 and TRBJ1-5, with D tentatively TRBD1 (5 bases). The sequence derives from a human donor with narcolepsy. The CDR3 region has the DNA TGTGCCAGCAGTTGGGGGAGGGACCAGCCCCAGCATTTT. Residues: CASSWGRDQPQHF.